This TCR beta chain originates from a study of shared clonotypes between healthy human individuals. Method: immunoSEQ multiplex PCR; TCRdb's copy keeps in-frame clones and lacks some. The data hold approximately 1.9 million clones, with 85% to 95% observed a single time. Positive CCR7 selection of CD45RO-negative cells yielded the naive CD8 cells, and terminally differentiated effector memory CD45RA+ cells were excluded. Sample: naive CD8+ T cells from PBMCs. This TCR was sampled from a man between 18 and 29 years old in good health. Some clones in this sample may be carry-over from other donors' samples.

The CDR3 here is CASSFLQETQYF. CDR3 nucleotides: TGTGCCAGCAGCTTCCTGCAAGAGACCCAGTACTTC. The chain links TRBV5-6 to TRBJ2-5; D call uncertain. Trimming removed 2 bases at V and 2 bases at J, with 4 bases between. The CDR3 extends over 12 amino acids. Looked up from germline, CDR1 is SGHDT and CDR2 is YYEEEE. Drawing the rest from reference TRBV5-6 and TRBJ2-5, the complete variable domain is DAGVTQSPTHLIKTRGQQVTLRCSPKSGHDTVSWYQQALGQGPQFIFQYYEEEERQRGNFPDRFSGHQFPNYSSELNVNALLLGDSALYLCASSFLQETQYFGPGTRLLVL.